The present T cell receptor (beta chain) was sequenced within a study of post-analysis software for immune sequencing data. At the level of the study: Disease trajectories encompassed relapsing-remitting, secondary progressive and progressive-relapsing multiple sclerosis. General study findings and limits: The F measure placed samples prepared in the same batch into strongly shared clusters. Controls significantly exceeded multiple sclerosis patients in normalized Chao1 diversity.

Notes on this clonotype: No antigen is known for it.

Each TCR beta cDNA library carried unique molecular identifiers. Input of about 0.9 to 10 million T cells yielded a few hundred thousand cDNA molecules. One entry per CDR3 protein results from TCRdb running MiXCR on the PCR reads. The sample has approximately 770,000 distinct CDR3 sequences, roughly 46% seen once; the top ten hold approximately 4.4%. Material for sequencing was blood. The clonotype originates from a girl under 18 with multiple sclerosis.

CDR3 residues: CASTAGGGYGYTF. The CDR3 DNA reads TGTGCCAGCACCGCAGGGGGTGGGTATGGCTACACCTTC. The V and J genes are TRBV25-1 and TRBJ1-2; 7 nucleotides match TRBD1. Trimming at V came to 7 bases and at J to 5 bases, leaving 7 bases not matched to a gene. The CDR3 length is 13 residues. CDR1 is MGHDK, CDR2 SYGVNS, per germline.